Listed here are 9 T cell receptor beta chains from one sample, sequenced in a study of neurological immune-mediated disorders. TCRdb called the 5' RACE reads again in MiXCR, with one record for every CDR3 protein. The repertoire holds tens of thousands of distinct CDR3 sequences, with 17% as singletons. The specimen sequenced was PBMCs. The source is a woman aged 40 to 49 in good health.

This clonotype was seen repeatedly, ten times or more. The chain is built from TRBV20-1 and TRBJ2-3; no clear D gene. Trimming took off 4 bases at V and 0 bases at J, with 11 bases between the two ends. Germline CDR1 reads DFQATT; CDR2 reads SNEGSKA (reference sequence). This CDR3 is 14 amino acids long. DNA of the CDR3: TGCAGTGCTATTACCCTGGTGAGCACAGATACGCAGTATTTT. The encoded protein is CSAITLVSTDTQYF.

This clonotype was seen repeatedly, ten times or more. V and J are TRBV6-2 or TRBV6-3 and TRBJ1-2; D ambiguous. With 5 bases removed from V and 3 bases from J, the gap between germline ends came to 22 bases. The V gene's germline CDR1 is MNHEY and CDR2 SVGEGT. This CDR3 is 17 amino acids long. CDR3 in DNA: TGTGCCAGCAGTCCGAGACCGGGAAAGAACATTTACTATGGCTACACCTTC. Translated: CASSPRPGKNIYYGYTF.

This clonotype was seen many times. The rearrangement joins TRBV7-8 to TRBJ2-5, with 12 nucleotides matching TRBD2. This CDR3 spans 16 amino acids. The V gene end was trimmed by 6 bases and the J gene end by 4 bases; junction bases not matched to a gene: 9. Germline loops: CDR1 SGHVS, CDR2 FQNEAQ. The CDR3 loop reads CASRSGLAGRRETQYF. DNA of the CDR3: TGTGCCAGCAGATCTGGACTAGCGGGGCGTAGAGAGACCCAGTACTTC.

The chain couples TRBV9 to TRBJ2-3; weak D call: TRBD2 (5 bases). The CDR3 is made up of 15 amino acids. V lost 0 bases and J lost 11, with 19 bases in between. In germline, CDR1 is SGDLS, CDR2 YYNGEE. In nucleotides, the CDR3 is TGTGCCAGCAGCGTAGAGGCACTAACTACCGGGGAGCAGTATTTT. This encodes CASSVEALTTGEQYF.

This clonotype turned up a few times. The V call is TRBV20-1, the J call TRBJ2-1, with D perhaps matching TRBD2 (5 bases). V was clipped by 6 bases and J by 4 bases, with 13 bases between them. In germline, CDR1 is DFQATT, CDR2 SNEGSKA (reference sequence). The CDR3 runs to 13 residues. CDR3 region: CSAMPGSYNEQFF. Here the CDR3 DNA reads TGCAGTGCCATGCCGGGATCATACAATGAGCAGTTCTTC.

This clonotype has ten or more counts. This rearrangement joins TRBV12-3 or TRBV12-4 to TRBJ1-1; perhaps TRBD1 as D (5 bases). The CDR3 spans 14 residues. Trimming removed 1 base from V and 5 bases from J, with 11 bases in between. This CDR3 reads CASSLDGGSTEAFF. In DNA, the CDR3 is TGTGCCAGCAGTTTAGATGGGGGATCAACTGAAGCTTTCTTT.

This clonotype was counted ten times or more. The V call is TRBV5-1, the J call TRBJ2-1, with TRBD1 matching 9 bases. The CDR3 has 21 amino acids. Germline V lookup: CDR1 SGHRS, CDR2 YFSETQ. With V trimmed by 1 base and J by 0 bases, 17 bases remained unmatched. CDR3 DNA sequence: TGCGCCAGCAGCTTGTGGGCTCCGGGACAGGGAGGAGTAATCTCCTACAATGAGCAGTTCTTC. It specifies CASSLWAPGQGGVISYNEQFF.

This clonotype was counted many times. The rearrangement links TRBV6-6 to TRBJ2-3; 10 bases agree with TRBD1. The CDR3 spans 15 residues. Germline lookup yields CDR1 MNHNY and CDR2 SVGAGI (reference sequence). Germline trimming cut 5 bases from V and 1 base from J; bases unmatched to any gene: 3. The CDR3 DNA reads as TGTGCCAGCAGTGGACAGGGGGGAGGCACAGATACGCAGTATTTT. Its translation is CASSGQGGGTDTQYF.

In its sample, this clonotype was seen many times. The chain couples TRBV7-2 to TRBJ2-3, with TRBD2 identical over 10 bases. V lost 1 base, J lost 4 bases, and 5 bases stayed unmatched. CDR1 and CDR2 (germline): SGHTA, FQGNSA. This CDR3 is built from 16 residues. The CDR3 DNA follows: TGTGCCAGCAGCTTAGAAGCTAGCGGGGGCGCAGATACGCAGTATTTT. Translated, it gives CASSLEASGGADTQYF.